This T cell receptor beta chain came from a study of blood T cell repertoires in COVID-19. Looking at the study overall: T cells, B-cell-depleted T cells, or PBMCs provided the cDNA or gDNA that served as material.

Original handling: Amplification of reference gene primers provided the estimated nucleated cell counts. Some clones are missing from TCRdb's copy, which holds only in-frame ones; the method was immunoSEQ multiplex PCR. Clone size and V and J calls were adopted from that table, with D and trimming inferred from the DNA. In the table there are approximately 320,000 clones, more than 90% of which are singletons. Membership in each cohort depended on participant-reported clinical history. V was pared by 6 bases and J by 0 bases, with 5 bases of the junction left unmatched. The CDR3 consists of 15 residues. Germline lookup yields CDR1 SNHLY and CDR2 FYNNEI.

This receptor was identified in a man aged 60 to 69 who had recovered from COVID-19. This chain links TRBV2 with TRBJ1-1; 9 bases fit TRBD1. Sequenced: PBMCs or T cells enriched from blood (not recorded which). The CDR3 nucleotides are TGTGCCAGCAGCGATCACAGGGGGCTGAACACTGAAGCTTTCTTT. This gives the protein CASSDHRGLNTEAFF.